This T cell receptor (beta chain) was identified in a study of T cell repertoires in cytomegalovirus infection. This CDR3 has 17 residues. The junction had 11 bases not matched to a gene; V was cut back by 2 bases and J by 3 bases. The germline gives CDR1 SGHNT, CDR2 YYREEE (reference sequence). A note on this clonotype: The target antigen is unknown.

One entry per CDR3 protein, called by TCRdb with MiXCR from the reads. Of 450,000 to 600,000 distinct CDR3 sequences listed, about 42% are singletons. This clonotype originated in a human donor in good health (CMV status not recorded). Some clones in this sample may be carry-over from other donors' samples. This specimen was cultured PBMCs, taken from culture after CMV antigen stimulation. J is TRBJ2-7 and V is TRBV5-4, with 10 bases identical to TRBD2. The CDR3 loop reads CASSLGLGTSEFYEQYF. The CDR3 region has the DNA TGTGCCAGCAGCTTAGGGCTGGGGACTAGCGAGTTCTACGAGCAGTACTTC.